Only a few counts were recorded for the clone carrying this T cell receptor beta chain. These data originate in a study of blood T cells in healthy people across ages. Across the whole study: With template switching, about one barcoded beta molecule was captured per two T cells.

Per germline, CDR1 DFQATT and CDR2 SNEGSKA (reference sequence). The CDR3 has 13 residues. V lost 3 bases to trimming and J lost 5 bases, with 12 bases between them. The authors extracted at least 5 micrograms of total RNA per sample. Together with a sample-barcoded 5' primer, a J-beta primer mix was included in a second PCR lasting roughly 6 to 12 cycles. MiXCR, run by TCRdb on the 5' RACE reads, gives a single entry per CDR3 protein. The table includes almost 800,000 distinct CDR3 sequences, 58% detected once. The sample was blood. The chain is built from TRBV20-1 and TRBJ2-3; the D is unclear. This clonotype was obtained from a young man in good health. The CDR3 protein is CSASLAFEDTQYF. The CDR3 DNA is TGCAGTGCTAGCCTGGCGTTCGAAGATACGCAGTATTTT.